This T cell receptor (beta chain) was retrieved from a study of T-cell reconstitution after alpha-beta-depleted transplantation in children. Unique molecular identifiers were used to barcode this TCRbeta library. A single record per CDR3 protein comes from TCRdb applying MiXCR to the PCR reads. The sample gives roughly 670,000 distinct CDR3 sequences, roughly 14% of which show up once; 0.79% is in the top ten. This clonotype has ten or more counts. This CDR3 comprises 16 residues. Germline loops: CDR1 SGHVS, CDR2 FNYEAQ. V lost 5 bases to trimming and J lost 0 bases, with 14 bases between them. This sequence originates from a girl aged 2-10 years with congenital amegakaryocytic thrombocytopenia, due to receive a stem cell transplant. This material consisted of PBMCs, taken before TCRalphabeta/CD19-depleted stem cell transplant. The chain joins TRBV7-6 to TRBJ2-1, with D perhaps matching TRBD2 (6 bases). CDR3 sequence reads: CASSPSSGSSYNEQFF. The CDR3 DNA reads as TGTGCCAGCAGCCCGAGTAGCGGCAGCTCCTACAATGAGCAGTTCTTC.